Listed below are T cell receptor beta chains from one sample, sequenced in a study of blood T cell repertoires in COVID-19. Assay: immunoSEQ multiplex PCR; the TCRdb copy retains only in-frame clones and omits some. The sample lists roughly 230,000 clones, about 85% occurring once. The sample consisted of peripheral blood. These TCRs come from a man aged 40-50 years with acute or convalescent COVID-19. CDR3s leave out the opening cysteine and the closing phenylalanine or tryptophan. The order of the fields is V gene, CDR3 protein.

TRBV24-1,ATSGERGGHNEQF
TRBV28,ASSLPGQGDKEQY
TRBV5-6,ASSLAGRTEAF
TRBV7-2,ASSWTVAETQY
TRBV3-1/TRBV3-2,ASSQEPKRRVERGPQH
TRBV14,ASTTSGSYEQY
TRBV10-3,AISDSAGGTEAF
TRBV5-4,ASSLAGAGTEAF
TRBV7-8,ASSLVAGGYTEAF
TRBV5-1,ASSSNPKSSGNTIY
TRBV30,ASSFYQGIPPTTNEKLF
TRBV5-1,ASSTQPGQPYGYT
TRBV30,AWFRGYCFYLLLGGFPTQPQH
TRBV29-1,SARESYEQY
TRBV4-1,ASSWQTGTGNTIY
TRBV27,ASRTGQGVYEQY
TRBV5-6,ASSLVSRTDYGYT
TRBV5-4,ASSLRDRGAYEQY
TRBV6-6,ASSAPYSNQPQH
TRBV12-3/TRBV12-4,ASSPSRTDGYT
TRBV4-2,ASSQEAGANSPLH
TRBV24-1,ATSDRHEETQY
TRBV6-5,ASSRLAEEGEQF
TRBV7-9,ASSQGDRSRTNEKLF
TRBV28,ASSLIQGLGEQY